The T cell receptor beta chain described here comes from a study of molecular identifiers for immune sequencing clone quantification. About this clonotype itself: Its antigen remains unidentified.

Germline CDR1 and CDR2: SQVTM and ANQGSEA. There are 15 residues in the CDR3. Trimming left V 3 bases short and J 3 bases short, with 12 bases between. One entry per CDR3 protein results from TCRdb running MiXCR on the PCR reads. The table lists under 15,000 distinct CDR3 sequences, about 20% of them singletons. Broader study findings: In naive cells, clones above 20 RNA copies held under 1% of molecules, whereas in effector cells they held over 97%.

Naive CD8 T cell sorting was performed on the CD8+CD4-CCR7+CD45RA+ phenotype. The sequenced sample was naive CD8+ T cells from blood, with Jurkat cell RNA spiked in. Subset reported: FACS-sorted CD8+CD4-CCR7+CD45RA+ naive T cells. The chain has TRBV29-1 and TRBJ2-6; D possibly corresponds to TRBD2 (7 bases). The receptor comes from a human donor in good health. Some libraries in this study had Jurkat cell RNA spiked in. CDR3 region: CSVESGGDGANVLTF. The CDR3 DNA reads TGCAGCGTTGAGTCGGGGGGCGATGGGGCCAACGTCCTGACTTTC. The full variable domain, completed using reference TRBV29-1 and TRBJ2-6, is SAVISQKPSRDICQRGTSLTIQCQVDSQVTMMFWYRQQPGQSLTLIATANQGSEATYESGFVIDKFPISRPNLTFSTLTVSNMSPEDSSIYLCSVESGGDGANVLTFGAGSRLTVL.